The 25 T cell receptor beta chains below come from one sample, sequenced in a study of long-term antiretroviral therapy in people with HIV. The assay, immunoSEQ v3.0, was run at survey level. Here immunoSEQ multiplex PCR was the method, and the copy in TCRdb shows in-frame clones only, minus some. Among 15,000 to 20,000 clones listed, about 81% were seen once. Sample: unsorted PBMCs, taken 0.3 years before starting antiretroviral therapy. The receptor source for this set is a man aged 45-60 years with HIV.

The gene calls are TRBV15 and TRBJ2-3, with D hard to call. V was clipped by 0 bases and J by 0 bases, with 7 bases between them. CDR1 is LNHNV and CDR2 is YYDKDF in the germline V gene (reference sequence). This CDR3 is built from 15 residues. The CDR3 nucleotides are TGTGCCACCAGCAGAGATACTATCAGCACAGATACGCAGTATTTT. Its translation: CATSRDTISTDTQYF.

The chain links TRBV6-1 to TRBJ1-1, with 7 bases fitting TRBD1. Germline V CDR1 and CDR2: MNHNS, SASEGT. The junction had 5 bases not matched to a gene; V was cut back by 6 bases and J by 1 base. The CDR3 spans 14 residues. CDR3 in amino acids: CASRDRDRNTEAFF. CDR3 nucleotide sequence: TGTGCCAGCAGAGATCGGGACAGGAACACTGAAGCTTTCTTT.

The V and J genes are TRBV7-2 and TRBJ1-2; D not resolved. The CDR3 totals 13 residues. Per the germline V gene, CDR1 is SGHTA and CDR2 is FQGNSA. The V end was cut by 1 base, the J end by 3 bases, with 6 bases between. The CDR3: CASSLETDYGYTF. In nucleotides, the CDR3 is TGTGCCAGCAGCTTAGAAACGGACTATGGCTACACCTTC. Based on the CDR3 plus reference TRBV7-2 and TRBJ1-2, the full variable domain is GAGVSQSPSNKVTEKGKDVELRCDPISGHTALYWYRQSLGQGLEFLIYFQGNSAPDKSGLPSDRFSAERTGGSVSTLTIQRTQQEDSAVYLCASSLETDYGYTFGSGTRLTVV.

The chain has TRBV15 and TRBJ2-7, with D possibly called TRBD1 or TRBD2 (5 bases each). Trimming pared 0 bases from V and 2 bases from J, leaving 11 bases between. The CDR3 extends over 15 amino acids. The germline gives CDR1 LNHNV, CDR2 YYDKDF (reference sequence). This CDR3 is CATSRDRGVTYEQYF. The CDR3 DNA reads as TGTGCCACCAGCAGAGATCGAGGGGTTACCTACGAGCAGTACTTC.

The chain joins TRBV27 to TRBJ2-5, with 10 nucleotides matching TRBD1. Germline V gene sequence: CDR1 MNHEY, CDR2 SMNVEV (reference sequence). This CDR3 has 13 amino acids. Trimming removed 10 bases from V and 4 bases from J; junction bases left unmatched: 6. In nucleotides, the CDR3 is TGTGCCACCCGGGACAGGGGAAGAGAGACCCAGTACTTC. It is translated as CATRDRGRETQYF.

The gene calls are TRBV28 and TRBJ2-3, with TRBD2 as a possible D gene (5 bases). Germline CDR1 reads MDHEN; CDR2 reads SYDVKM. There are 13 residues in the CDR3. With 3 bases removed from V and 1 base from J, the gap between germline ends came to 5 bases. The CDR3 region has the DNA TGTGCCAGCAGTTTGCGGGGCACAGATACGCAGTATTTT. It encodes CASSLRGTDTQYF.

The V call is TRBV28, the J call TRBJ1-2; TRBD1 matches at 7 bases. V gave up 2 bases and J gave up 6 bases; unmatched junction bases: 18. Germline V gene lookup returns CDR1 MDHEN and CDR2 SYDVKM. CDR3 length: 18 amino acids. The CDR3 here is CASSLHFAPQGLGHGYTF. CDR3 DNA: TGTGCCAGCAGTTTACATTTCGCCCCACAGGGGTTGGGCCATGGCTACACCTTC.

The J gene is TRBJ1-1, the V gene TRBV29-1; D remains unclear. Trimming took off 4 bases at V and 8 bases at J, with 14 bases between the two ends. The germline gives CDR1 SQVTM, CDR2 ANQGSEA. The CDR3 runs to 12 residues. This CDR3 is CSVGRGETEAFF. As DNA, the CDR3 is TGCAGCGTTGGCCGAGGAGAGACAGAAGCTTTCTTT. The full variable domain, rest sourced from reference TRBV29-1 and TRBJ1-1, is SAVISQKPSRDICQRGTSLTIQCQVDSQVTMMFWYRQQPGQSLTLIATANQGSEATYESGFVIDKFPISRPNLTFSTLTVSNMSPEDSSIYLCSVGRGETEAFFGQGTRLTVV.

The chain joins TRBV11-3 to TRBJ2-2; no reliable D call. The CDR3 is made up of 14 amino acids. Germline loops: CDR1 SGHNT, CDR2 YENEEA. V dropped 5 bases and J dropped 4 bases, with 11 bases sitting between them. The CDR3 reads CASSISTVTGELFF. In nucleotides, the CDR3 is TGTGCCAGCAGCATCTCCACCGTCACCGGGGAGCTGTTTTTT.

This chain connects TRBV28 to TRBJ2-1; D tentatively fits TRBD1 or TRBD2 (6 bases each). Between the trimmed V and J ends, which lost 5 bases and 3 bases, there was a span of 14 bases. Germline-derived CDR1 and CDR2 are MDHEN and SYDVKM. The CDR3 length is 15 residues. The CDR3 DNA reads TGTGCCAGCAGTCCGGGGGCAGATATCTACAATGAGCAGTTCTTC. The encoded protein is CASSPGADIYNEQFF.

This chain uses TRBV7-2 with TRBJ1-3, with a possible D match to TRBD1 (5 bases). This CDR3 has 14 amino acids. CDR1 SGHTA and CDR2 FQGNSA come from the germline V gene. V lost 4 bases and J lost 0, with 7 bases in between. The CDR3 DNA is TGTGCCAGCAGCTATCAGGGCTCTGGAAACACCATATATTTT. This sequence encodes CASSYQGSGNTIYF.

The rearrangement uses TRBV7-2 and TRBJ1-5; D is perhaps TRBD1 (5 bases). Germline-derived CDR1 and CDR2 are SGHTA and FQGNSA. The CDR3 is made up of 13 amino acids. Between the trimmed V and J ends, which lost 2 bases and 6 bases, there was a span of 8 bases. CDR3 residues: CASSLKGSQPQHF. The CDR3 nucleotides read TGTGCCAGCAGCTTAAAGGGGAGTCAGCCCCAGCATTTT.

The J gene is TRBJ2-3, the V gene TRBV9; D not certain. CDR3 size: 15 residues. Trimming stripped 0 bases from V and 0 bases from J, with 8 bases between. The germline V gene has CDR1 SGDLS and CDR2 YYNGEE. CDR3 DNA: TGTGCCAGCAGCGTAGGGGGTTCTAGCACAGATACGCAGTATTTT. Protein: CASSVGGSSTDTQYF.

The rearrangement joins TRBV28 to TRBJ2-7; a possible D gene is TRBD1 (6 bases). V shed 5 bases and J shed 3 bases, with 17 bases lying between them. The CDR3 sequence is 15 residues long. The germline V gene encodes CDR1 MDHEN and CDR2 SYDVKM. DNA of the CDR3: TGTGCCAGCAGTCTGTACTGGGACAAAATCTACGAGCAGTACTTC. Protein: CASSLYWDKIYEQYF.

The chain links TRBV6-4 to TRBJ2-3; 7 bases match TRBD1. The CDR3 covers 15 residues. In germline, CDR1 is MRHNA, CDR2 SNTAGT. V shed 4 bases, J shed 4 bases, and the junction held 8 bases outside the gene matches. In DNA, the CDR3 is TGTGCCAGCAGTGGGTCCGCAGGGGGTGCAGATACGCAGTATTTT. This sequence encodes CASSGSAGGADTQYF.

This chain links TRBV7-6 with TRBJ1-3, with TRBD1 identical over 8 bases. Germline V lookup: CDR1 SGHVS, CDR2 FNYEAQ. CDR3 size: 17 residues. The J segment lost 4 bases and the V segment lost 0 bases, leaving 8 bases of the junction unmatched. The CDR3 DNA is TGTGCCAGCAGCTTAGCCGCAGGGGGCGCGAAAGGAAACACCATATATTTT. Its translation is CASSLAAGGAKGNTIYF.

This chain joins TRBV25-1 and TRBJ2-5; TRBD1 is a possible D gene (6 bases). Trimming shortened V by 9 bases and J by 3 bases, and 14 bases separated the two germline ends. The length of the CDR3 is 13 residues. Per germline, CDR1 MGHDK and CDR2 SYGVNS. The CDR3 region has the DNA TGTGCCAGTAACTATGGACAGAAAGAGACCCAGTACTTC. This gives the protein CASNYGQKETQYF.

As regards this clone: Distinct nucleotide sequences in the sample also encode this CDR3. This sequence joins TRBV7-2 and TRBJ1-2, with 7 positions matching TRBD1. Germline V gives CDR1 SGHTA, CDR2 FQGNSA. The CDR3 runs to 13 residues. After removal of 5 bases from V and 4 bases from J, the junction contained 4 bases not matched to a gene. CDR3 in DNA: TGTGCCAGCAGCCCCGACAGGGCCTATGGCTACACCTTC. It encodes CASSPDRAYGYTF.

The chain couples TRBV7-2 to TRBJ1-4; perhaps TRBD1 as D (5 bases). CDR1 and CDR2 (germline): SGHTA, FQGNSA. V lost 3 bases to trimming and J lost 7 bases, with 9 bases between them. The CDR3 contains 13 residues. In nucleotides, the CDR3 is TGTGCCAGCAGCTTCGGGGGAGGTGAAAAACTGTTTTTT. Translation: CASSFGGGEKLFF.

The chain employs TRBV5-6 and TRBJ2-6; maybe TRBD1 (6 bases). Looked up from germline, CDR1 is SGHDT and CDR2 is YYEEEE. The length of the CDR3 is 19 residues. The V end was cut by 3 bases, the J end by 0 bases, with 19 bases between. The CDR3 is CASSSTWTQGGSGANVLTF. CDR3 DNA: TGTGCCAGCAGCTCTACATGGACTCAAGGGGGCTCTGGGGCCAACGTCCTGACTTTC.

This chain connects TRBV6-6 to TRBJ2-6; D is unresolved. The germline CDR1 and CDR2 sequences are MNHNY and SVGAGI (reference sequence). This CDR3 contains 15 residues. Trimming pared 5 bases from V and 4 bases from J, leaving 12 bases between. CDR3 residues: CASSLSDGGANVLTF. The CDR3 nucleotides read TGTGCCAGCAGTCTGTCCGATGGGGGGGCCAACGTCCTGACTTTC.

The chain combines TRBV5-5 with TRBJ2-7; D gene unclear. V was clipped by 4 bases and J by 0 bases, with 14 bases between them. The length of the CDR3 is 15 residues. Germline-derived CDR1 and CDR2 are SGHKS and YYEKEE (reference sequence). The CDR3 loop is CASSPRRGGSYEQYF. The CDR3 DNA reads TGTGCCAGCAGCCCACGTCGTGGTGGCTCCTACGAGCAGTACTTC.

The chain employs TRBV28 and TRBJ2-7; D is ambiguous. The germline V and J ends were trimmed by 3 bases and 5 bases, with 17 bases remaining between them. The germline gives CDR1 MDHEN, CDR2 SYDVKM. There are 15 residues in the CDR3. CDR3 coding DNA: TGTGCCAGCAGTTTTGACCCCTCACGACACGACGAGCAGTACTTC. It is translated as CASSFDPSRHDEQYF. Supplemented by reference TRBV28 and TRBJ2-7, the full variable domain reads DVKVTQSSRYLVKRTGEKVFLECVQDMDHENMFWYRQDPGLGLRLIYFSYDVKMKEKGDIPEGYSVSREKKERFSLILESASTNQTSMYLCASSFDPSRHDEQYFGPGTRLTVT.

This clone was seen once. CDR3 coding DNA: TGTGCCAGCACGGATGACAGGGGCCGCGTTTATGGCTACACCTTC. Residues: CASTDDRGRVYGYTF. This rearrangement joins TRBV5-5 to TRBJ1-2, with TRBD1 identical over 8 bases. The V and J ends lost 6 bases and 5 bases, in that order; junction bases with no gene match: 12. The CDR3 spans 15 residues. Germline assignment: CDR1 SGHKS and CDR2 YYEKEE (reference sequence). Full variable domain (rest looked up from reference TRBV5-5 and TRBJ1-2): DAGVTQSPTHLIKTRGQQVTLRCSPISGHKSVSWYQQVLGQGPQFIFQYYEKEERGRGNFPDRFSARQFPNYSSELNVNALLLGDSALYLCASTDDRGRVYGYTFGSGTRLTVV.

The rearrangement joins TRBV7-2 to TRBJ2-4; tentative D call: TRBD2 (5 bases). There are 15 residues in the CDR3. Germline V gives CDR1 SGHTA, CDR2 FQGNSA. V lost 6 bases, J lost 7 bases, and 19 bases lay in between. The chain's CDR3 is CASRPPGSPGNIQYF. The CDR3 nucleotides are TGTGCCAGCAGACCTCCCGGCTCCCCGGGGAACATTCAGTACTTC.